This T cell receptor beta chain was recorded in a study of cytomegalovirus exposure and HLA in healthy donors. Study observations and caveats: In a later analysis, at a false discovery rate of 0.05, 15,000 to 20,000 TCR beta sequences were associated with HLA alleles.

Worth noting for this clone: Its target is not known.

With 60 Vbeta and 13 Jbeta primers, the PCR was carried out. The assay was immunoSEQ multiplex PCR, and TCRdb's table has in-frame clones only and misses some. The repertoire includes more than 50,000 clones, 55% to 80% of them detected once, and 22% sits in the top ten. The CDR3 runs 14 residues. V was trimmed by 3 bases and J by 3 bases, leaving 12 bases between them. Germline-derived CDR1 and CDR2 are MNHNY and SVGAGI (reference sequence). The sequencing sample was made of PBMCs. The source of this sequence is a woman aged 45 to 65 in good health and CMV-seropositive. This chain links TRBV6-6 with TRBJ2-7; D perhaps matches TRBD1 (6 bases). The DNA for the CDR3 is TGTGCCAGCAGTTATGGGACACCGAGCTACGAGCAGTACTTC. Translated: CASSYGTPSYEQYF.